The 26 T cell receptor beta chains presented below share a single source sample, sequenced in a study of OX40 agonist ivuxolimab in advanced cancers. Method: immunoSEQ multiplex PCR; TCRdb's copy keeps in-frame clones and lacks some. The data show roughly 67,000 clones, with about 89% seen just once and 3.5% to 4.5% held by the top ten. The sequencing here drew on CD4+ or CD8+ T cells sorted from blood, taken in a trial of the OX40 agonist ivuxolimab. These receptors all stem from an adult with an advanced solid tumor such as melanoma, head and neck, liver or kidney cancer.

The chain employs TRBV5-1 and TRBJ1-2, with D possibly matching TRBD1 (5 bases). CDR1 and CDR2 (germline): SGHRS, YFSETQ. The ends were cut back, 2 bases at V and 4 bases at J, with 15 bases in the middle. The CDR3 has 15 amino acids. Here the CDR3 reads CASSLGDSTVYGYTF. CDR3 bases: TGCGCCAGCAGCTTAGGAGACAGCACCGTCTATGGCTACACCTTC.

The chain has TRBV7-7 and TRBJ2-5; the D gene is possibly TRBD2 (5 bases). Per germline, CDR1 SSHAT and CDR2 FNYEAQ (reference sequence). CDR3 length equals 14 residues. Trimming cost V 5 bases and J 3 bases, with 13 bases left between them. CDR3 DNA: TGTGCCAGCAGCGGTCGAGGACTGGAAGAGACCCAGTACTTC. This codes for CASSGRGLEETQYF.

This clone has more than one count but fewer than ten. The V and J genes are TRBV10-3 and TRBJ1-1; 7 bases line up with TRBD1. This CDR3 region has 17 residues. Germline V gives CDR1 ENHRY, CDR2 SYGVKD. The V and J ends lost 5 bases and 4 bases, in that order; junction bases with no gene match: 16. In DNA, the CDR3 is TGTGCCATCAGTATGGGCTTAACAGGGGATAAAGGCACTGAAGCTTTCTTT. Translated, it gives CAISMGLTGDKGTEAFF.

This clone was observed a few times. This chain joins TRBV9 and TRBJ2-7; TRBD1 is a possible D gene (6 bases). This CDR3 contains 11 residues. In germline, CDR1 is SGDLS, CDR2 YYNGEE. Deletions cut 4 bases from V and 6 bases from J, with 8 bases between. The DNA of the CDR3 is TGTGCCAGCAGCCTAGGGGGCGAGCAGTACTTC. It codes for CASSLGGEQYF.

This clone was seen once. CDR3 in amino acids: CASKGGQGSSGANVLTF. CDR3 coding DNA: TGTGCCAGCAAAGGGGGACAGGGGAGCTCTGGGGCCAACGTCCTGACTTTC. This chain links TRBV27 with TRBJ2-6; 10 bases match TRBD1. In germline, CDR1 is MNHEY, CDR2 SMNVEV (reference sequence). The CDR3 contains 17 residues. V trimming: 7 bases; J trimming: 0 bases; junction bases outside the gene matches: 6.

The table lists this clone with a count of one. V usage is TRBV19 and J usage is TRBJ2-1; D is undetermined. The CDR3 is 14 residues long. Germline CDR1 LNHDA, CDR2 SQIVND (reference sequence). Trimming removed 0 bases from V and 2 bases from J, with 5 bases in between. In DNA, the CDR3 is TGTGCCAGTAGTATAGAGGTCACCTACAATGAGCAGTTCTTC. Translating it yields CASSIEVTYNEQFF.

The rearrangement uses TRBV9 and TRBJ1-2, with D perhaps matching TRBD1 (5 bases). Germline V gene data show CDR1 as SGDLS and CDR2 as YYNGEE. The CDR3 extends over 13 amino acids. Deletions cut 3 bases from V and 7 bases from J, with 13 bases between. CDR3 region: CASSATLTGGYTF. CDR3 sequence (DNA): TGTGCCAGCAGCGCGACCCTCACAGGTGGCTACACCTTC.

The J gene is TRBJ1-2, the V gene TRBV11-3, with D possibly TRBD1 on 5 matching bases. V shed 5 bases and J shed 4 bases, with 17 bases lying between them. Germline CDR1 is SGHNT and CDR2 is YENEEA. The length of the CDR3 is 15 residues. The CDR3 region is CASSPGTYRGYGYTF. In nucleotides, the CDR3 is TGTGCCAGCAGCCCGGGGACCTACCGGGGCTATGGCTACACCTTC.

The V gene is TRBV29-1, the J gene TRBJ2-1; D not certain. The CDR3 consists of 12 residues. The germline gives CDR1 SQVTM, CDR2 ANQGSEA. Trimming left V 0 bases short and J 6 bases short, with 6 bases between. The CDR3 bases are TGCAGCGTTGAAGAGGCGAGCAATGAGCAGTTCTTC. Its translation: CSVEEASNEQFF.

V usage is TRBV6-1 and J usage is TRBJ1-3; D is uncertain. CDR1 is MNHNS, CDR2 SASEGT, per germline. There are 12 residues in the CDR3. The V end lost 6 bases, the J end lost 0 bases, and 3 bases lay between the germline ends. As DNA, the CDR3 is TGTGCCAGCAGGGCCTCTGGAAACACCATATATTTT. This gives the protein CASRASGNTIYF.

In nucleotides, the CDR3 is TGTGCCAGCAGCCCACGTGGGGGCAGCTATGGCTACACCTTC. Translation: CASSPRGGSYGYTF. This rearrangement joins TRBV6-6 to TRBJ1-2, with a tentative D call TRBD1 (6 bases). The V end was cut by 6 bases, the J end by 4 bases, with 15 bases between. Germline values: CDR1 MNHNY, CDR2 SVGAGI (reference sequence). The CDR3 length is 14 residues.

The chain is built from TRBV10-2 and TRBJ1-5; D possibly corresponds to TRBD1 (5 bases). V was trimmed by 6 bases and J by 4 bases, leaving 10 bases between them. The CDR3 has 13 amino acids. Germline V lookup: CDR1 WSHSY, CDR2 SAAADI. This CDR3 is CASRGRDNQPQHF. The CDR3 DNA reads TGCGCCAGCAGGGGACGGGATAATCAGCCCCAGCATTTT.

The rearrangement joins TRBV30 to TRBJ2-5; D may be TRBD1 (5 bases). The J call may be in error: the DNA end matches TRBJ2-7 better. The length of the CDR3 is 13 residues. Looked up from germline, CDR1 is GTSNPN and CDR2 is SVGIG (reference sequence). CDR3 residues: CAWSEEDRYEQYF. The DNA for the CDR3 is TGTGCCTGGAGTGAAGAAGACAGATACGAGCAGTACTTC.

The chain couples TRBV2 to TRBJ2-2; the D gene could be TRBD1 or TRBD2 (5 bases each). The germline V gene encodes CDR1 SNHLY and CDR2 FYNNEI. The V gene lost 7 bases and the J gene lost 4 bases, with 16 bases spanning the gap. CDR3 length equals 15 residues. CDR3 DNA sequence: TGTGCCAGCACCCTAGCCGGGGCTGGCACCGGGGAGCTGTTTTTT. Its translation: CASTLAGAGTGELFF.

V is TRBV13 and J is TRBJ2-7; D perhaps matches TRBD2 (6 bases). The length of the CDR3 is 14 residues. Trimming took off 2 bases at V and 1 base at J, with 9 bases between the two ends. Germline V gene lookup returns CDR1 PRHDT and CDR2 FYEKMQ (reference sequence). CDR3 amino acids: CASSLFGGSYEQYF. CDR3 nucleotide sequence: TGTGCCAGCAGCTTATTTGGGGGGTCCTACGAGCAGTACTTC.

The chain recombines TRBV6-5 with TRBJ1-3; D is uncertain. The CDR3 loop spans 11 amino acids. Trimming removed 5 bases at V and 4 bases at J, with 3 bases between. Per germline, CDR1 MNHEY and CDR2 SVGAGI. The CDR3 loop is CASSRGNTIYF. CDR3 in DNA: TGTGCCAGCAGTCGGGGAAACACCATATATTTT.

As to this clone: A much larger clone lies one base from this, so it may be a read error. The CDR3 nucleotides are TGCGCCAGCAGACAGAGGGCTGCAGATACGCAGTATTTT. It encodes CASRQRAADTQYF. V gene TRBV5-1 combines with J gene TRBJ2-3; TRBD2 is a possible D gene (5 bases). There are 13 residues in the CDR3. Germline CDR1 reads SGHRS; CDR2 reads YFSETQ. V lost 5 bases, J lost 4 bases, and 11 bases lay in between. Looking up the rest from reference TRBV5-1 and TRBJ2-3 gives the full variable domain: KAGVTQTPRYLIKTRGQQVTLSCSPISGHRSVSWYQQTPGQGLQFLFEYFSETQRNKGNFPGRFSGRQFSNSRSEMNVSTLELGDSALYLCASRQRAADTQYFGPGTRLTVL.

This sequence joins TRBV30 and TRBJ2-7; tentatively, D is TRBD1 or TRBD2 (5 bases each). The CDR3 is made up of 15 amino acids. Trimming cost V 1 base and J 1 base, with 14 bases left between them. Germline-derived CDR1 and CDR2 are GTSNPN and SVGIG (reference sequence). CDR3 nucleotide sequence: TGTGCCTGGAGTGCCCCCGGGGCAGGGTCCTACGAGCAGTACTTC. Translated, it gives CAWSAPGAGSYEQYF.

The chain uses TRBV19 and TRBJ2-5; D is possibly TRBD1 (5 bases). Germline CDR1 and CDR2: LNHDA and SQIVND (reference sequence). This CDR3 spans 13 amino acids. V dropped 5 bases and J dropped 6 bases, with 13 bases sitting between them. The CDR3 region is CASSLQEGKTQYF. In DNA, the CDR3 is TGTGCCAGTAGTCTACAGGAAGGCAAGACCCAGTACTTC.

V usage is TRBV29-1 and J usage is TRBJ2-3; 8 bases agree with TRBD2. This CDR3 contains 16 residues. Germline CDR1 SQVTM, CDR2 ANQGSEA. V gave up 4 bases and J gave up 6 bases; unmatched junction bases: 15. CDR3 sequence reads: CSVGGTVLASGDTQYF. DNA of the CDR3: TGCAGCGTTGGCGGCACCGTGTTGGCTAGCGGGGATACGCAGTATTTT.

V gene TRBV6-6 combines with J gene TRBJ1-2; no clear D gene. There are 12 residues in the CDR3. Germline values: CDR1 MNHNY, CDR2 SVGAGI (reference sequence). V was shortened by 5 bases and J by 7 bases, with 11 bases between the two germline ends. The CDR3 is CASSLDFGGYTF. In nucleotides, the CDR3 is TGTGCCAGCAGTCTCGATTTCGGTGGCTACACCTTC.

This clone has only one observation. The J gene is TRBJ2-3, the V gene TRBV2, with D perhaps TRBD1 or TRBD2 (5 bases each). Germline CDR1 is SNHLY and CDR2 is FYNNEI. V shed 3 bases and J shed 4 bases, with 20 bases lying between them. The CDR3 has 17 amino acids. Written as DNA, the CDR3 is TGTGCCAGCAGTGAGCCTGTGACAGCGGCCCTGGCAGATACGCAGTATTTT. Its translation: CASSEPVTAALADTQYF.

The chain's CDR3 is CASSLVAGTSGAPEQFF. The DNA of the CDR3 is TGCGCCAGCAGCTTGGTGGCCGGGACTAGCGGGGCCCCTGAGCAGTTCTTC. The chain links TRBV5-1 to TRBJ2-1; TRBD2 matches 13 bases. The germline CDR1 and CDR2 sequences are SGHRS and YFSETQ. The CDR3 extends over 17 amino acids. V gave up 0 bases and J gave up 9 bases; unmatched junction bases: 9.

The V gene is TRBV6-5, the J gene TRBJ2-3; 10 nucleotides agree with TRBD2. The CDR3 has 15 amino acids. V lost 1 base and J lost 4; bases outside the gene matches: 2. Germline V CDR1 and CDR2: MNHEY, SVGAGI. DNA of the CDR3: TGTGCCAGCAGTTACTTAGCGGGAGGATCAGATACGCAGTATTTT. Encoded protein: CASSYLAGGSDTQYF.

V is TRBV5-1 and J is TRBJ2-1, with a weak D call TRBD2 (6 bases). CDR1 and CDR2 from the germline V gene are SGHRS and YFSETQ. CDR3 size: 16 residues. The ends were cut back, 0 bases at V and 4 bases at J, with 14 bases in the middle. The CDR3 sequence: CASSLGRGWEYNEQFF. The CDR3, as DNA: TGCGCCAGCAGCTTGGGGAGGGGCTGGGAGTACAATGAGCAGTTCTTC. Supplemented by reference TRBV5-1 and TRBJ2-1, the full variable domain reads KAGVTQTPRYLIKTRGQQVTLSCSPISGHRSVSWYQQTPGQGLQFLFEYFSETQRNKGNFPGRFSGRQFSNSRSEMNVSTLELGDSALYLCASSLGRGWEYNEQFFGPGTRLTVL.

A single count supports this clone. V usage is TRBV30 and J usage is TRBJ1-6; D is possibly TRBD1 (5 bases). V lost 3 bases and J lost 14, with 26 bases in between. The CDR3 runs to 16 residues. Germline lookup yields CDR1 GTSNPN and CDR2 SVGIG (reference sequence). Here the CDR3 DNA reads TGTGCCTGGAGCGGGCAGAACAGACAGCGAGGAGAATCCCTCCACTTT. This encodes CAWSGQNRQRGESLHF.